These 27 T cell receptor beta chains were all obtained from the same sample, sequenced in a study of blood T cell repertoires in COVID-19. Assay used: immunoSEQ multiplex PCR; TCRdb lists only in-frame clones, some missing. Of a few hundred thousand clones listed, 91% were seen once; the top ten hold more than 1%. Sequenced: PBMCs or T cells enriched from blood (not recorded which). The source is a human donor in a cohort exposed to, infected with or recovered from COVID-19 (not recorded which). The donor label of this sample is uncertain.

The rearrangement joins TRBV18 to TRBJ1-6; D uncertain. Germline CDR1 reads KGHSH; CDR2 reads LQKENI. The CDR3 contains 14 residues. V shed 6 bases and J shed 5 bases, with 11 bases lying between them. CDR3 nucleotide sequence: TGTGCCAGCTCTCGGGTGAGAGATAATTCACCCCTCCACTTT. Its translation is CASSRVRDNSPLHF.

This clone was recorded once. V gene TRBV19 combines with J gene TRBJ2-3, with 8 bases fitting TRBD1. Germline V gene sequence: CDR1 LNHDA, CDR2 SQIVND (reference sequence). The junction had 10 bases not matched to a gene; V was cut back by 11 bases and J by 6 bases. The CDR3 extends over 13 amino acids. CDR3 sequence: CASGDRGGDTQYF. CDR3 nucleotide sequence: TGTGCCTCAGGCGACAGGGGCGGGGATACGCAGTATTTT.

The chain links TRBV5-8 to TRBJ2-3, with unresolved D. Germline CDR1 and CDR2: SGHTS and YDEGEE. V lost 0 bases and J 3 bases, leaving 8 bases between the germline ends. The length of the CDR3 is 14 residues. The CDR3 region has the DNA TGTGCCAGCAGCTTGGCAGGTGGAACAGATACGCAGTATTTT. Amino acids: CASSLAGGTDTQYF.

V usage is TRBV2 and J usage is TRBJ1-5; 10 nucleotides match TRBD1. The trim removed 7 bases at V and 2 bases at J, leaving 2 bases unmatched. The CDR3 spans 14 residues. The germline V gene has CDR1 SNHLY and CDR2 FYNNEI. The CDR3: CASKGTGGNQPQHF. The DNA of the CDR3 is TGTGCCAGCAAGGGGACAGGGGGCAATCAGCCCCAGCATTTT.

A single count supports this clone. This chain links TRBV2 with TRBJ2-1, with a weak D call TRBD1 (5 bases). CDR3 size: 14 residues. V lost 1 base and J 9 bases, leaving 13 bases between the germline ends. CDR1 is SNHLY and CDR2 is FYNNEI in the germline V gene. The CDR3 sequence: CASSEGRGKAEQFF. CDR3 in DNA: TGTGCCAGCAGTGAAGGTAGGGGTAAGGCTGAGCAGTTCTTC.

This clone was seen a handful of times. V usage is TRBV3-1 (or the pseudogene TRBV3-2) and J usage is TRBJ2-2; possibly TRBD1 for D (6 bases). Germline-derived CDR1 and CDR2 are LGHDT and YNNKEL (reference sequence). V lost 2 bases, J lost 5 bases, and 12 bases lay in between. The CDR3 covers 15 residues. The CDR3 reads CASSQKPRGTGELFF. CDR3 bases: TGTGCCAGCAGCCAAAAACCCAGGGGAACCGGGGAGCTGTTTTTT.

The chain employs TRBV30 and TRBJ2-2, with D possibly being TRBD1 (6 bases). The length of the CDR3 is 14 residues. Trimming took off 3 bases at V and 0 bases at J, with 8 bases between the two ends. Germline V lookup: CDR1 GTSNPN, CDR2 SVGIG (reference sequence). This chain's CDR3 is CAWRAGANTGELFF. Here the CDR3 DNA reads TGTGCCTGGAGGGCAGGGGCGAACACCGGGGAGCTGTTTTTT.

J is TRBJ2-4 and V is TRBV19, with TRBD1 identical over 7 bases. V lost 2 bases and J lost 7; bases outside the gene matches: 2. This CDR3 is built from 13 residues. Germline V gene data show CDR1 as LNHDA and CDR2 as SQIVND (reference sequence). The DNA for the CDR3 is TGTGCCAGTAGTATATCGACAGGGAACATTCAGTACTTC. It codes for CASSISTGNIQYF.

The CDR3 protein is CSASPGGANTGELFF. The DNA of the CDR3 is TGCAGTGCTAGTCCCGGGGGTGCGAACACCGGGGAGCTGTTTTTT. The chain has TRBV20-1 and TRBJ2-2; D might be TRBD2 (6 bases). The CDR3 is made up of 15 amino acids. V lost 3 bases and J 0 bases, leaving 11 bases between the germline ends. Germline loops: CDR1 DFQATT, CDR2 SNEGSKA (reference sequence).

The chain combines TRBV6-6 with TRBJ1-2; D uncertain. This CDR3 region has 11 residues. Per the germline V gene, CDR1 is MNHNY and CDR2 is SVGAGI (reference sequence). V lost 7 bases, J lost 4 bases, and 7 bases lay in between. CDR3 sequence: CASINSYGYTF. CDR3 nucleotides: TGTGCCAGCATTAACAGCTATGGCTACACCTTC.

CDR3 bases: TGTGCCAGCAGTCCTGACAGGAACTATGGCTACACCTTC. Translating gives CASSPDRNYGYTF. The chain recombines TRBV12-3 or TRBV12-4 with TRBJ1-2; D perhaps matches TRBD1 (6 bases). This CDR3 is 13 amino acids long. V gave up 5 bases and J gave up 2 bases, with 9 bases separating them.

In DNA, the CDR3 is TGTGCCAGTACCCGCTCGGGGGTGCAGCCCCAGCATTTT. Its protein is CASTRSGVQPQHF. The V gene is TRBV19, the J gene TRBJ1-5, with a weak D call TRBD1 (5 bases). The germline V gene encodes CDR1 LNHDA and CDR2 SQIVND (reference sequence). The CDR3 is made up of 13 amino acids. The germline V and J ends were trimmed by 7 bases and 7 bases, with 14 bases remaining between them.

The gene calls are TRBV18 and TRBJ1-6; no clear D gene. This CDR3 is 14 amino acids long. Per the germline V gene, CDR1 is KGHSH and CDR2 is LQKENI. V was pared by 3 bases and J by 8 bases, with 11 bases between. Written as DNA, the CDR3 is TGTGCCAGCTCACCGGGGAGGTTCGATTCACCCCTCCACTTT. It encodes CASSPGRFDSPLHF.

This sequence joins TRBV6-4 and TRBJ1-2, with D perhaps matching TRBD1 (5 bases). V was cut by 7 bases and J by 5 bases, with 17 bases left in between. There are 14 residues in the CDR3. Germline assignment: CDR1 MRHNA and CDR2 SNTAGT. CDR3 sequence reads: CASNPGGDGYGYTF. CDR3 DNA sequence: TGTGCCAGCAACCCAGGAGGGGACGGATATGGCTACACCTTC.

V usage is TRBV9 and J usage is TRBJ1-4, with 7 bases lining up with TRBD1. The CDR3 loop spans 15 amino acids. Trimming took 0 bases from V and 6 from J; bases not matched to a gene: 5. Per the germline V gene, CDR1 is SGDLS and CDR2 is YYNGEE. CDR3 protein: CASSVGQGVDEKLFF. The CDR3 nucleotides read TGTGCCAGCAGCGTAGGACAGGGAGTCGATGAAAAACTGTTTTTT.

This clone was seen once. CDR3 nucleotide sequence: TGTGCCAGCACCTTAGGCGGCGGTTATTATAATTCACCCCTCCACTTT. Encoded protein: CASTLGGGYYNSPLHF. This chain joins TRBV5-4 and TRBJ1-6; D is uncertain. The CDR3 has 16 amino acids. V was trimmed by 6 bases and J by 4 bases, leaving 17 bases between them. CDR1 is SGHNT, CDR2 YYREEE, per germline (reference sequence).

The chain recombines TRBV7-2 with TRBJ2-1, with a weak D call TRBD2 (6 bases). Germline assignment: CDR1 SGHTA and CDR2 FQGNSA. V gave up 4 bases and J gave up 2 bases, with 12 bases separating them. CDR3 length: 15 amino acids. CDR3 coding DNA: TGTGCCAGCAGCTCATGGGACTCTACCTACAATGAGCAGTTCTTC. Translating it yields CASSSWDSTYNEQFF.

V gene TRBV18 combines with J gene TRBJ1-6; tentative D call: TRBD1 (6 bases). The CDR3 has 14 residues. Trimming shortened V by 3 bases and J by 7 bases, and 10 bases separated the two germline ends. Germline V lookup: CDR1 KGHSH, CDR2 LQKENI. The CDR3 sequence is CASSPDRANSPLHF. The CDR3, as DNA: TGTGCCAGCTCACCGGACAGAGCGAATTCACCCCTCCACTTT.

This chain uses TRBV19 with TRBJ1-4; maybe TRBD1 (6 bases). The germline gives CDR1 LNHDA, CDR2 SQIVND (reference sequence). The CDR3 is 15 residues long. The V end was cut by 2 bases, the J end by 7 bases, with 14 bases between. CDR3 region: CASSIFQGKGEKLFF. In DNA form, the CDR3 reads TGTGCCAGTAGTATATTTCAGGGGAAGGGTGAAAAACTGTTTTTT.

This chain uses TRBV6-1 with TRBJ2-7; D remains ambiguous. V was pared by 2 bases and J by 5 bases, with 16 bases between. The germline CDR1 and CDR2 sequences are MNHNS and SASEGT. The CDR3 has 15 residues. The DNA for the CDR3 is TGTGCCAGCAGTGAAAGTGGCGGAAAAGCCAACGAGCAGTACTTC. It codes for CASSESGGKANEQYF.

The CDR3 loop is CASRGTGANSPLHF. As DNA, the CDR3 is TGTGCCAGCAGAGGGACAGGGGCGAATTCACCCCTCCACTTT. V is TRBV2 and J is TRBJ1-6; 10 bases are a match to TRBD1. The junction had 3 bases not matched to a gene; V was cut back by 6 bases and J by 7 bases. Germline-derived CDR1 and CDR2 are SNHLY and FYNNEI. The CDR3 contains 14 residues.

Comment on this clone: Different DNA sequences within this sample yield the same CDR3. This rearrangement joins TRBV5-1 to TRBJ2-1; 7 bases match TRBD1. This CDR3 comprises 13 residues. V lost 4 bases, J lost 5 bases, and 3 bases stayed unmatched. Germline lookup yields CDR1 SGHRS and CDR2 YFSETQ. DNA for the CDR3: TGCGCCAGCAGCCTTGGGACAGACAATGAGCAGTTCTTC. Its protein product is CASSLGTDNEQFF.

CDR3 sequence: CASSPPGGLNEQFF. The DNA for the CDR3 is TGCGCCAGCAGCCCCCCCGGGGGTTTGAATGAGCAGTTCTTC. The chain is built from TRBV4-1 and TRBJ2-1; D is possibly TRBD2 (6 bases). Germline CDR1 and CDR2: MGHRA and YSYEKL. V was cut by 4 bases and J by 7 bases, with 14 bases left in between. The CDR3 is made up of 14 amino acids.

This rearrangement joins TRBV4-3 to TRBJ2-3, with D perhaps TRBD1 (5 bases). Trimming shortened V by 0 bases and J by 3 bases, and 22 bases separated the two germline ends. Germline CDR1 LGHNA, CDR2 YSLEER. CDR3 length: 19 amino acids. CDR3 amino acids: CASSQDWSGKSIWTDTQYF. CDR3 bases: TGCGCCAGCAGCCAAGATTGGTCAGGGAAATCGATCTGGACAGATACGCAGTATTTT.

The sample holds a few counts of this clone. The V gene is TRBV7-9, the J gene TRBJ1-1; TRBD1 might be the D (5 bases). Trimming pared 4 bases from V and 1 base from J, leaving 16 bases between. Germline loops: CDR1 SEHNR, CDR2 FQNEAQ (reference sequence). The CDR3 length is 16 residues. The CDR3 region is CASSSRRRGANTEAFF. The CDR3 bases are TGTGCCAGCAGCTCCCGTCGGCGGGGCGCGAACACTGAAGCTTTCTTT.

The chain has TRBV7-9 and TRBJ2-7; TRBD1 agrees at 9 bases. The CDR3 is 16 amino acids. Trimming cost V 2 bases and J 5 bases; bases outside gene matches: 10. CDR1 and CDR2 from the germline V gene are SEHNR and FQNEAQ (reference sequence). The CDR3 spells CASSLQGGTGSHEQYF. CDR3 DNA: TGTGCCAGCAGCTTACAGGGGGGGACAGGGAGCCACGAGCAGTACTTC.

The rearrangement links TRBV3-1 (or the pseudogene TRBV3-2) to TRBJ2-3, with 10 nucleotides matching TRBD1. The CDR3 is 15 amino acids. V dropped 3 bases and J dropped 4; count of bases not matched to a gene: 4. Germline loops: CDR1 LGHDT, CDR2 YNNKEL (reference sequence). CDR3 sequence (DNA): TGTGCCAGCAGCCATAGACAGGGGGCCGCAGATACGCAGTATTTT. Protein: CASSHRQGAADTQYF.